This entry lists 19 T cell receptor beta chains sequenced from one sample in a study of control samples from healthy donors and cancer patients. Sequenced by immunoSEQ multiplex PCR; TCRdb stores in-frame clones only, minus some. The sample has some 77,000 clones, 70% to 90% seen once. Sequencing was done on a sample of blood. These receptors all stem from a woman in her sixties or seventies in good health.

This clone was found once. This sequence joins TRBV29-1 and TRBJ2-3, with D possibly being TRBD2 (5 bases). The ends were cut back, 6 bases at V and 5 bases at J, with 21 bases in the middle. The CDR3 loop spans 15 amino acids. Germline CDR1 reads SQVTM; CDR2 reads ANQGSEA. The CDR3 protein is CSVSPPGRRGDTQYF. The CDR3 bases are TGCAGCGTCTCCCCCCCTGGTAGACGGGGAGATACGCAGTATTTT.

The chain recombines TRBV7-9 with TRBJ1-2; the match to TRBD1 covers 7 bases. The V and J ends lost 4 bases and 7 bases, in that order; junction bases with no gene match: 6. This CDR3 spans 13 amino acids. Germline CDR1 SEHNR, CDR2 FQNEAQ (reference sequence). The CDR3: CASSSSGGRGYTF. CDR3 DNA: TGTGCCAGCAGCTCGTCAGGGGGGCGTGGCTACACCTTC.

This clone was seen a single time. The chain recombines TRBV2 with TRBJ1-1, with TRBD1 matching 8 bases. The CDR3 contains 14 residues. CDR1 is SNHLY, CDR2 FYNNEI, per germline. V shed 6 bases, J shed 3 bases, and the junction held 6 bases outside the gene matches. This CDR3 reads CASRDRAGYTEAFF. For the CDR3, the DNA is TGTGCCAGCAGGGACAGGGCGGGATACACTGAAGCTTTCTTT.

DNA for the CDR3: TGTGCCAGCAGCTTGCCGTTGTGGGGAAGGGGTTCACCCCTCCACTTT. As protein: CASSLPLWGRGSPLHF. V is TRBV11-2 and J is TRBJ1-6; the D gene is possibly TRBD1 (5 bases). Germline-derived CDR1 and CDR2 are SGHAT and FQNNGV. Trimming cost V 3 bases and J 9 bases, with 18 bases left between them. The CDR3 covers 16 residues. Using reference TRBV11-2 and TRBJ1-6 for the parts outside the CDR3, the full variable domain is EAGVAQSPRYKIIEKRQSVAFWCNPISGHATLYWYQQILGQGPKLLIQFQNNGVVDDSQLPKDRFSAERLKGVDSTLKIQPAKLEDSAVYLCASSLPLWGRGSPLHFGNGTRLTVT.

The chain carries TRBV24-1 and TRBJ2-5; 10 positions match TRBD2. There are 17 residues in the CDR3. Germline V gene lookup returns CDR1 KGHDR and CDR2 SFDVKD. J was trimmed by 5 bases and V by 4 bases; bases with no gene match: 12. The CDR3 protein is CATSDPLAGVGLETQYF. As DNA, the CDR3 is TGTGCCACCAGTGACCCTCTAGCGGGAGTCGGATTGGAGACCCAGTACTTC.

The chain links TRBV6-6 to TRBJ1-2; a weak D match, TRBD1 (5 bases). Germline CDR1 reads MNHNY; CDR2 reads SVGAGI (reference sequence). The CDR3 covers 13 residues. V was cut by 0 bases and J by 3 bases, with 5 bases left in between. The CDR3 coding sequence is TGTGCCAGCAGTTACTCAGGGGACTATGGCTACACCTTC. Protein: CASSYSGDYGYTF.

This clone was recorded once. The chain combines TRBV2 with TRBJ1-4; D uncertain. CDR1 and CDR2 from the germline V gene are SNHLY and FYNNEI. CDR3 size: 13 residues. V shed 6 bases and J shed 7 bases, with 12 bases lying between them. The CDR3 bases are TGTGCCAGCAGGCGGGGTTTAAGTGAAAAACTGTTTTTT. This translates into CASRRGLSEKLFF.

The chain is built from TRBV7-2 and TRBJ2-1; a weak D match, TRBD2 (6 bases). Germline CDR1 and CDR2: SGHTA and FQGNSA. The CDR3 has 15 residues. V lost 1 base to trimming and J lost 9 bases, with 16 bases between them. The CDR3 loop reads CASSLGTGAGSEQFF. The CDR3 DNA follows: TGTGCCAGCAGCTTAGGCACAGGAGCGGGTAGTGAGCAGTTCTTC.

The chain is built from TRBV30 and TRBJ1-6; no firm D call. There are 13 residues in the CDR3. Per germline, CDR1 GTSNPN and CDR2 SVGIG (reference sequence). Between the trimmed V and J ends, which lost 7 bases and 0 bases, there was a span of 7 bases. In DNA form, the CDR3 reads TGTGCCTTGGGGAGCTCCTATAATTCACCCCTCCACTTT. This encodes CALGSSYNSPLHF. The full variable domain, with the rest looked up from reference TRBV30 and TRBJ1-6, is SQTIHQWPATLVQPVGSPLSLECTVEGTSNPNLYWYRQAAGRGLQLLFYSVGIGQISSEVPQNLSASRPQDRQFILSSKKLLLSDSGFYLCALGSSYNSPLHFGNGTRLTVT.

The chain employs TRBV6-5 and TRBJ2-1; D unresolved. The V end was cut by 8 bases, the J end by 0 bases, with 14 bases between. This CDR3 is built from 15 residues. From germline, CDR1 is MNHEY and CDR2 SVGAGI. CDR3 loop: CASQGESRSYNEQFF. CDR3 in DNA: TGTGCCAGCCAAGGCGAATCACGCTCCTACAATGAGCAGTTCTTC.

V and J are TRBV5-1 and TRBJ1-1; the match to TRBD1 covers 9 bases. The CDR3 is 14 residues long. Trimming took 0 bases from V and 7 from J; bases not matched to a gene: 4. Germline V gene lookup returns CDR1 SGHRS and CDR2 YFSETQ. CDR3 region: CASSLAGQGFEAFF. For the CDR3, the DNA is TGCGCCAGCAGCTTGGCCGGACAGGGGTTTGAAGCTTTCTTT. Filled out from reference TRBV5-1 and TRBJ1-1, the complete variable domain reads KAGVTQTPRYLIKTRGQQVTLSCSPISGHRSVSWYQQTPGQGLQFLFEYFSETQRNKGNFPGRFSGRQFSNSRSEMNVSTLELGDSALYLCASSLAGQGFEAFFGQGTRLTVV.

The chain carries TRBV12-5 and TRBJ1-6, with D uncertain. This CDR3 spans 18 amino acids. Deletions cut 1 base from V and 1 base from J, with 14 bases between. Germline CDR1 is LGHNT and CDR2 is FRNRAP. The CDR3 DNA reads TGTGCTAGTGGTTTGGCCGTAGGGTCGGGTTCCTATAATTCACCCCTCCACTTT. This codes for CASGLAVGSGSYNSPLHF.

The chain has TRBV28 and TRBJ2-4, with unresolved D. Trimming stripped 4 bases from V and 5 bases from J, with 15 bases between. Per the germline V gene, CDR1 is MDHEN and CDR2 is SYDVKM. CDR3 size: 15 residues. CDR3 region: CASSSRVDAENIQYF. For the CDR3, the DNA is TGTGCCAGCAGTTCAAGGGTGGACGCCGAAAACATTCAGTACTTC.

This chain joins TRBV19 and TRBJ1-1; D unresolved. The CDR3 has 12 amino acids. V lost 5 bases to trimming and J lost 1 base, with 5 bases between them. Germline assignment: CDR1 LNHDA and CDR2 SQIVND (reference sequence). CDR3 sequence reads: CASSSRNTEAFF. Written as DNA, the CDR3 is TGTGCCAGTAGTTCCAGGAACACTGAAGCTTTCTTT.

V and J are TRBV2 and TRBJ1-1, with a weak D call TRBD1 (6 bases). Per the germline V gene, CDR1 is SNHLY and CDR2 is FYNNEI. With 7 bases removed from V and 0 bases from J, the gap between germline ends came to 12 bases. The CDR3 is 14 residues long. The CDR3 here is CASTKEGVNTEAFF. Here the CDR3 DNA reads TGTGCCAGCACCAAGGAGGGGGTGAACACTGAAGCTTTCTTT. Based on the CDR3 plus reference TRBV2 and TRBJ1-1, the full variable domain is EPEVTQTPSHQVTQMGQEVILRCVPISNHLYFYWYRQILGQKVEFLVSFYNNEISEKSEIFDDQFSVERPDGSNFTLKIRSTKLEDSAMYFCASTKEGVNTEAFFGQGTRLTVV.

J is TRBJ1-2 and V is TRBV27; D gene ambiguous. The germline gives CDR1 MNHEY, CDR2 SMNVEV (reference sequence). This CDR3 has 14 residues. V gave up 0 bases and J gave up 7 bases, with 12 bases separating them. CDR3 loop: CASSLSGYSRGYTF. CDR3 nucleotide sequence: TGTGCCAGCAGTTTATCCGGCTATAGCCGTGGCTACACCTTC.

The chain couples TRBV6-5 to TRBJ1-2; D is uncertain. Deletions cut 6 bases from V and 0 bases from J, with 14 bases between. Germline-derived CDR1 and CDR2 are MNHEY and SVGAGI. This CDR3 spans 15 amino acids. The CDR3 is CASRTSTKANYGYTF. The CDR3 DNA sequence: TGTGCCAGCAGAACCTCGACGAAAGCTAACTATGGCTACACCTTC.

This sequence joins TRBV5-1 and TRBJ2-5, with 10 bases lining up with TRBD2. The CDR3 covers 15 residues. Germline assignment: CDR1 SGHRS and CDR2 YFSETQ. J gave up 1 base and V 7 bases, and 7 bases lay outside the gene matches. The CDR3 bases are TGCGCCAGCGGGCTAGCGGGAGTCCGCCAAGAGACCCAGTACTTC. Amino acid sequence: CASGLAGVRQETQYF.

DNA for the CDR3: TGTGCCAGCAGGGGAAGGACAGGGGGATATAATTCACCCCTCCACTTT. It encodes CASRGRTGGYNSPLHF. This chain connects TRBV2 to TRBJ1-6; TRBD1 matches 10 bases. The CDR3 has 16 amino acids. The V gene's germline CDR1 is SNHLY and CDR2 FYNNEI. Trimming took 6 bases from V and 4 from J; bases not matched to a gene: 6.